The 2 T cell receptor beta chains reported below all come from one sample, sequenced in a study of glioma-infiltrating T cells after dendritic cell vaccination (dated by TCRdb to 2016 to 2018). Libraries were prepared through the immunoSEQ multiplex PCR assay. TCRdb stores this immuneACCESS table with in-frame sequences only. Part of the clones is absent; in the studies checked, under half of the shortfall reflects unresolved V genes, and no reason is known for the rest. The sample has 65,000 to 80,000 clones on record, around 81% of them singletons. Of the sample, roughly 8.2% is held by the ten largest clones. This material consisted of blood, taken before dendritic cell vaccination. These receptor sequences come from a human donor with glioblastoma.

This chain uses TRBV10-2 with TRBJ1-1, with 7 positions matching TRBD1. CDR3 length equals 16 residues. With V trimmed by 6 bases and J by 0 bases, 10 bases remained unmatched. Germline loops: CDR1 WSHSY, CDR2 SAAADI. CDR3 amino acids: CASRKGTEPMNTEAFF. CDR3 in DNA: TGCGCCAGCAGGAAAGGGACAGAACCCATGAACACTGAAGCTTTCTTT.

For the CDR3, the DNA is TGCGCCAGCAGCTTGGCCCCGACAGGAGGGGGGGGCACTGAAGCTTTCTTT. Translation gives CASSLAPTGGGGTEAFF. J is TRBJ1-1 and V is TRBV5-1, with D maybe TRBD1 (6 bases). The CDR3 covers 17 residues. V dropped 0 bases and J dropped 4 bases, with 19 bases sitting between them. CDR1 SGHRS and CDR2 YFSETQ come from the germline V gene.